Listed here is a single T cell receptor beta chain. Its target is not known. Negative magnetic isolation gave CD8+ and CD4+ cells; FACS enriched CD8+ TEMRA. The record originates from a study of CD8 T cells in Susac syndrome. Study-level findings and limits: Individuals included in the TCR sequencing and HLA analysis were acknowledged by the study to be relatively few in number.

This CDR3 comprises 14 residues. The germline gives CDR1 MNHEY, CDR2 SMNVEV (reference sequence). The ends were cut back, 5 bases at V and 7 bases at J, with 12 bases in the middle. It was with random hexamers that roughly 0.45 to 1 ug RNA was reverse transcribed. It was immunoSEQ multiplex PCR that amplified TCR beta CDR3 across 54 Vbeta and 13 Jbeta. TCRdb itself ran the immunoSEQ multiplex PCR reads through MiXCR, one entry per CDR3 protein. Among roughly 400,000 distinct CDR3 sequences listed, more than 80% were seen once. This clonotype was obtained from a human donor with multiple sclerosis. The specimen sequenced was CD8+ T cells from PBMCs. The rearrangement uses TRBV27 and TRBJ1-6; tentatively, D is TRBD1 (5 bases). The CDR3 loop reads CASSGGVLNSPLHF. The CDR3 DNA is TGTGCCAGCAGTGGGGGGGTCCTAAATTCACCCCTCCACTTT.